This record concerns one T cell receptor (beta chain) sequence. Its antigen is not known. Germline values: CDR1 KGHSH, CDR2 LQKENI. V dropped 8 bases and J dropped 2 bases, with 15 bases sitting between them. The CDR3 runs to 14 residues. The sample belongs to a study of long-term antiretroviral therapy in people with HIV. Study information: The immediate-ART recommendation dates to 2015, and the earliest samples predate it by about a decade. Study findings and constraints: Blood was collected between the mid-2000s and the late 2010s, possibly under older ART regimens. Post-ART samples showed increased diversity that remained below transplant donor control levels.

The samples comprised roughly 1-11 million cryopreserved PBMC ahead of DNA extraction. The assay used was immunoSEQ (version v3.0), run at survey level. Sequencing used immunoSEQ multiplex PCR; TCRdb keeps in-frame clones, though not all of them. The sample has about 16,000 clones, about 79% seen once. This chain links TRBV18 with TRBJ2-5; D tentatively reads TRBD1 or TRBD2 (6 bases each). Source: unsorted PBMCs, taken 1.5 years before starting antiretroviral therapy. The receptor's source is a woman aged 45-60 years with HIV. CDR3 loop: CASRSGGGQETQYF. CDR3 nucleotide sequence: TGTGCCAGCAGGAGCGGAGGGGGGCAAGAGACCCAGTACTTC.